The present T cell receptor beta chain was sequenced within a study of CXCR3-negative and CXCR3-positive naive CD8 T cells. Across the study: Across all libraries, TRB reads numbered roughly 140 million, with about 1.5 +/- 0.3 million in each library. Study-wide results and limits: Memory CD8+ T cell repertoires were far less diverse than both naive subsets. TRBV-TRBJ usage was similar across naive CXCR3 subsets but distinct in memory cells. Surface CD5 was comparable between naive subsets; TCR strength was inferred from TRB CDR3 properties.

It was by 5' RACE with UMI labels that the TRB cDNA libraries were prepared. TCRdb reprocessed the 5' RACE reads and keeps a single row for each CDR3 protein, giving no DNA. There are tens of thousands of distinct CDR3 sequences in the sample, with around 15% held by the top ten. Concerning this clonotype: As yet, its antigen is unknown.

CDR1 SQVTM and CDR2 ANQGSEA come from the germline V gene. The length of the CDR3 is 15 residues. The chain links TRBV29-1 to TRBJ2-5; as DNA is missing, the TRBD1 call by TCRdb cannot be tested. Material for sequencing was memory CD8+ T cells from blood. This clonotype originated in a human donor in good health. Some clones in this sample may be carry-over from other donors' samples. The CDR3 loop reads CSASPPTGGIETQYF.